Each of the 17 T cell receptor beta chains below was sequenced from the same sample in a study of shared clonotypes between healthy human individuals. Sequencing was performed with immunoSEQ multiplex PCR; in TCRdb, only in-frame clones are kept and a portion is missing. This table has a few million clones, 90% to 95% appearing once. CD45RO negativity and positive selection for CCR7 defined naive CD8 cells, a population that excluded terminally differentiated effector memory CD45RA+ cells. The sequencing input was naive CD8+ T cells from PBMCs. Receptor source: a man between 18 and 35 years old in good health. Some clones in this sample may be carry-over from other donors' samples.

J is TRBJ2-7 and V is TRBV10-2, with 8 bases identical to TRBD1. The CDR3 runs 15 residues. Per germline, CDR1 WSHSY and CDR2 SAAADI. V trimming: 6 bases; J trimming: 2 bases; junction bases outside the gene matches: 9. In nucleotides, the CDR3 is TGCGCCAGCAGGACCCCCGGGACAGGAGCCTACGAGCAGTACTTC. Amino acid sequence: CASRTPGTGAYEQYF.

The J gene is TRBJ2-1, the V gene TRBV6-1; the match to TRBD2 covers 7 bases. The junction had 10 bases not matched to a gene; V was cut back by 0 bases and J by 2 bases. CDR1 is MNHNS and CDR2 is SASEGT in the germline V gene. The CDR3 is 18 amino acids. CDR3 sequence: CASSEAQMGEGAYNEQFF. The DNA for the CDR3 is TGTGCCAGCAGTGAAGCCCAAATGGGGGAGGGAGCCTACAATGAGCAGTTCTTC.

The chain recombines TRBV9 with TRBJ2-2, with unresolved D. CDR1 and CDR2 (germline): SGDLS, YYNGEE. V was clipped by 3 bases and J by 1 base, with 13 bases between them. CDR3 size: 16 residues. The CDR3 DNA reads TGTGCCAGCAGCGCCTGGAAGACACTGAACACCGGGGAGCTGTTTTTT. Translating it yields CASSAWKTLNTGELFF. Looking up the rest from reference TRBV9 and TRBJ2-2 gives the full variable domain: DSGVTQTPKHLITATGQRVTLRCSPRSGDLSVYWYQQSLDQGLQFLIQYYNGEERAKGNILERFSAQQFPDLHSELNLSSLELGDSALYFCASSAWKTLNTGELFFGEGSRLTVL.

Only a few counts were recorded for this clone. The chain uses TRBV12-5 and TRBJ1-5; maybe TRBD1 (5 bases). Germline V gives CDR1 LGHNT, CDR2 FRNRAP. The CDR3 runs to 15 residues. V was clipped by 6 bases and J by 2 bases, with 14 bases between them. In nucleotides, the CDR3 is TGTGCTAGTGGCTCCAACAGGCCCGGCAATCAGCCCCAGCATTTT. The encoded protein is CASGSNRPGNQPQHF. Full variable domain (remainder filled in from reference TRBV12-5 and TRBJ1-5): DARVTQTPRHKVTEMGQEVTMRCQPILGHNTVFWYRQTMMQGLELLAYFRNRAPLDDSGMPKDRFSAEMPDATLATLKIQPSEPRDSAVYFCASGSNRPGNQPQHFGDGTRLSIL.

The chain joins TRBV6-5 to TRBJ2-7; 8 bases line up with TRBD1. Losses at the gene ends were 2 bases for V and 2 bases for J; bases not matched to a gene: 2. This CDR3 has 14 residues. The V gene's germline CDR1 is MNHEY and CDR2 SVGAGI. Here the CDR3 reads CASSYLTGAYEQYF. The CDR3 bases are TGTGCCAGCAGTTACCTGACAGGGGCCTACGAGCAGTACTTC.

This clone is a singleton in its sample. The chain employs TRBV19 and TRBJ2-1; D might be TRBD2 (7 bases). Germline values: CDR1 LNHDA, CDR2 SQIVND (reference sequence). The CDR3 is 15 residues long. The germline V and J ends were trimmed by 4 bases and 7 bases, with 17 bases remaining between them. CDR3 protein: CASSSQGLGGNEQFF. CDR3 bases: TGTGCCAGTAGTAGCCAAGGACTAGGGGGGAATGAGCAGTTCTTC.

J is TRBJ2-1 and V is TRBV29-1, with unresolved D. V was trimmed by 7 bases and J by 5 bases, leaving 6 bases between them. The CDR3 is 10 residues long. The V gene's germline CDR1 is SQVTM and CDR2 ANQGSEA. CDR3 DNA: TGCAGCGAAGGAAACAATGAGCAGTTCTTC. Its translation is CSEGNNEQFF.

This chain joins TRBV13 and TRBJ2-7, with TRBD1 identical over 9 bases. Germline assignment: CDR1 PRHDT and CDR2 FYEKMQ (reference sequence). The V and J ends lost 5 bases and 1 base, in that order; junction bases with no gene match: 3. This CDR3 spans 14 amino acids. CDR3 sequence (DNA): TGTGCCAGCAGCGATGGACAGGGGTCCTACGAGCAGTACTTC. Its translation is CASSDGQGSYEQYF. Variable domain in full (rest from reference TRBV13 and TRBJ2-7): AAGVIQSPRHLIKEKRETATLKCYPIPRHDTVYWYQQGPGQDPQFLISFYEKMQSDKGSIPDRFSAQQFSDYHSELNMSSLELGDSALYFCASSDGQGSYEQYFGPGTRLTVT.

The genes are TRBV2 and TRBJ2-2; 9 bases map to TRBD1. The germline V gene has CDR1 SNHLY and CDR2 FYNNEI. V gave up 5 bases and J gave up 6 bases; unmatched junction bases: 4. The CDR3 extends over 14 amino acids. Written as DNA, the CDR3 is TGTGCCAGCAGTCTGGACAGGGGCGCCGGGGAGCTGTTTTTT. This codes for CASSLDRGAGELFF.

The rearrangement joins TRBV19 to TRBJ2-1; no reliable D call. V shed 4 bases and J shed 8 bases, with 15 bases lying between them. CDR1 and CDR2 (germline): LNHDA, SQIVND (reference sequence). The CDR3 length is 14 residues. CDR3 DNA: TGTGCCAGTAGTACCCCGAGAGAATCCGATGAGCAGTTCTTC. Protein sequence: CASSTPRESDEQFF. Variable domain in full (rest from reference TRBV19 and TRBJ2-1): DGGITQSPKYLFRKEGQNVTLSCEQNLNHDAMYWYRQDPGQGLRLIYYSQIVNDFQKGDIAEGYSVSREKKESFPLTVTSAQKNPTAFYLCASSTPRESDEQFFGPGTRLTVL.

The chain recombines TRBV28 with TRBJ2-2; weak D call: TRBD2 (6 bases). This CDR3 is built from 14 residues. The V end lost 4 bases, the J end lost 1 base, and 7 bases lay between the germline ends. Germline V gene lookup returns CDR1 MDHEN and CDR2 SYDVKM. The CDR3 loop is CASSSEGNTGELFF. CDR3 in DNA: TGTGCCAGCAGTTCGGAGGGGAACACCGGGGAGCTGTTTTTT.

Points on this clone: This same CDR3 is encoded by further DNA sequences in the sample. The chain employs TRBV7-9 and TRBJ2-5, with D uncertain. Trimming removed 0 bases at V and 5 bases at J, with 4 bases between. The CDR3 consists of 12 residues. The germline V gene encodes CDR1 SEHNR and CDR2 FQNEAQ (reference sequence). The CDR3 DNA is TGTGCCAGCAGCTTAGCGCTCGAGACCCAGTACTTC. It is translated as CASSLALETQYF.

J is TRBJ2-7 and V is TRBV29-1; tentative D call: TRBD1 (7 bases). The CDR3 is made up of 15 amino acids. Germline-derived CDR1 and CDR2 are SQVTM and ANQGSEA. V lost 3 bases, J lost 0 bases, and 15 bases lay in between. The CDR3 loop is CSVEGGQTSSYEQYF. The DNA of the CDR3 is TGCAGCGTTGAGGGGGGACAGACAAGCTCCTACGAGCAGTACTTC.

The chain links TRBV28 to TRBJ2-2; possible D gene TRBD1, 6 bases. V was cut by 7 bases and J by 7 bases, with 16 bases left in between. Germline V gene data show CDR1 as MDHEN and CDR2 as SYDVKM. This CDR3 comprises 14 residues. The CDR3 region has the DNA TGTGCCAGCAAAAAGGGGGTGGTAGGCGGGGAGCTGTTTTTT. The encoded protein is CASKKGVVGGELFF.

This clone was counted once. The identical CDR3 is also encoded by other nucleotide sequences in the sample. The CDR3 region is CASSFGTASSYEQYF. For the CDR3, the DNA is TGTGCCAGCAGTTTTGGGACAGCAAGCTCCTACGAGCAGTACTTC. V is TRBV28 and J is TRBJ2-7; 7 nucleotides align to TRBD1. The CDR3 has 15 amino acids. Trimming took 3 bases from V and 0 from J; bases not matched to a gene: 5. Germline values: CDR1 MDHEN, CDR2 SYDVKM.

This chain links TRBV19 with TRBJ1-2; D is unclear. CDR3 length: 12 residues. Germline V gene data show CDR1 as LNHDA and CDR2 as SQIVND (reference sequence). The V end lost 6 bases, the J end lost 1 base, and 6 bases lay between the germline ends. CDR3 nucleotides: TGTGCCAGTAGCCTAGATAACTATGGCTACACCTTC. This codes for CASSLDNYGYTF. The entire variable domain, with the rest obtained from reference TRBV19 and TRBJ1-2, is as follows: DGGITQSPKYLFRKEGQNVTLSCEQNLNHDAMYWYRQDPGQGLRLIYYSQIVNDFQKGDIAEGYSVSREKKESFPLTVTSAQKNPTAFYLCASSLDNYGYTFGSGTRLTVV.

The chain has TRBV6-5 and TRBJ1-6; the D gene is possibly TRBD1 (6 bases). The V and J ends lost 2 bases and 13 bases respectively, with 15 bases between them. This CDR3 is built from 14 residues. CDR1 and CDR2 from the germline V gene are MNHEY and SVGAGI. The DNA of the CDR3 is TGTGCCAGCAGTTACGGGGGGCCGCTACAGCCCCTCCACTTT. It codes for CASSYGGPLQPLHF.